These T cell receptor beta chains were read from a single sample in a study of cytomegalovirus exposure and HLA in healthy donors. TCRdb keeps only in-frame clones here, not all; method: immunoSEQ multiplex PCR. In the table there are 150,000 to 200,000 clones, roughly 87% of which are singletons. What was sequenced was PBMCs. Receptors originate from a woman between 50 and 59 years old in good health and CMV-seronegative. Each CDR3 is given with its conserved first and last residue. Each record gives: clone size, CDR3 length, D gene, J gene, V gene, CDR3 DNA, CDR3 protein. D genes are given only for firm matches. Not all rows give a size; the values are once, few, many and, for expanded clones, a class.

clone_size: NA; cdr3_length: 15; d_call: NA; j_call: TRBJ2-7; v_call: TRBV4-2; cdr3_nt: TGTGCCAGCAGCCCTCTCACGGGTGGTCCCTACGAGCAGTACTTC; cdr3_aa: CASSPLTGGPYEQYF
clone_size: once; cdr3_length: 13; d_call: NA; j_call: TRBJ1-2; v_call: TRBV28; cdr3_nt: TGTGCCAGCAGTTTACCCAGTAACTATGGCTACACCTTC; cdr3_aa: CASSLPSNYGYTF
clone_size: NA; cdr3_length: 14; d_call: NA; j_call: TRBJ1-1; v_call: TRBV6-5; cdr3_nt: TGTGCCAGCAGAAAAATTGGGAGGACGGATGAAGCTTTCTTT; cdr3_aa: CASRKIGRTDEAFF
clone_size: few; cdr3_length: 13; d_call: NA; j_call: TRBJ1-1; v_call: TRBV6-5; cdr3_nt: TGTGCCAGCAGTCCACCCGGTGGGGGGAACGCTTTCTTT; cdr3_aa: CASSPPGGGNAFF
clone_size: NA; cdr3_length: 15; d_call: TRBD2; j_call: TRBJ2-5; v_call: TRBV7-2; cdr3_nt: TGTGCCAGCAGCTACGGCGGGGGGGCCTGGGGGACCCAGTACTTC; cdr3_aa: CASSYGGGAWGTQYF
clone_size: NA; cdr3_length: 13; d_call: NA; j_call: TRBJ2-3; v_call: TRBV23-1; cdr3_nt: TGCGTGCGTAGTAGGGAGTGTATAGATACGCAGTATTTT; cdr3_aa: CVRSRECIDTQYF
clone_size: few; cdr3_length: 16; d_call: TRBD2; j_call: TRBJ2-7; v_call: TRBV19; cdr3_nt: TGTGCCAGTGCCAAACTAGCGGCGAATCAATTTTACGAGCAGTACTTC; cdr3_aa: CASAKLAANQFYEQYF
clone_size: NA; cdr3_length: 14; d_call: TRBD1; j_call: TRBJ1-1; v_call: TRBV5-1; cdr3_nt: TGCGCCAGCAGCTTGGGTACAGGGGACACTGAAGCTTTCTTT; cdr3_aa: CASSLGTGDTEAFF
clone_size: few; cdr3_length: 14; d_call: NA; j_call: TRBJ1-5; v_call: TRBV19; cdr3_nt: TGTGCCAGTAGTATTGGTACAGTGAATCAGCCCCAGCATTTT; cdr3_aa: CASSIGTVNQPQHF
clone_size: NA; cdr3_length: 18; d_call: TRBD2; j_call: TRBJ2-3; v_call: TRBV5-4; cdr3_nt: TGTGCCAGCAGCTCCGGGCCCCAACTAGCGGGAGGGACAGATACGCAGTATTTT; cdr3_aa: CASSSGPQLAGGTDTQYF
clone_size: NA; cdr3_length: 13; d_call: NA; j_call: TRBJ1-3; v_call: TRBV6-1; cdr3_nt: TGTGCCAGCCGAGAGAGCTCTGGAAACACCATATATTTT; cdr3_aa: CASRESSGNTIYF
clone_size: NA; cdr3_length: 13; d_call: NA; j_call: TRBJ2-3; v_call: TRBV2; cdr3_nt: TGTGCCAGCAGCCTACTAGAGACAGATACGCAGTATTTT; cdr3_aa: CASSLLETDTQYF
clone_size: NA; cdr3_length: 15; d_call: TRBD1; j_call: TRBJ1-1; v_call: TRBV5-1; cdr3_nt: TGCGCCAGCAGCCTCCCGGTACAGGGGGCGGAGGAAGCTTTCTTT; cdr3_aa: CASSLPVQGAEEAFF
clone_size: NA; cdr3_length: 14; d_call: TRBD2; j_call: TRBJ2-1; v_call: TRBV6-6; cdr3_nt: TGTGCCAGCCGCGGCGGGAGTCCCTACAATGAGCAGTTCTTC; cdr3_aa: CASRGGSPYNEQFF
clone_size: NA; cdr3_length: 14; d_call: NA; j_call: TRBJ1-2; v_call: TRBV11-1; cdr3_nt: TGTGCCAGCAGCCCACAGACAGGAGACTATGGCTACACCTTC; cdr3_aa: CASSPQTGDYGYTF
clone_size: few; cdr3_length: 15; d_call: NA; j_call: TRBJ2-1; v_call: TRBV29-1; cdr3_nt: TGCAGCGTTGTGAGGCAAGTAGCAGCCTACAATGAGCAGTTCTTC; cdr3_aa: CSVVRQVAAYNEQFF
clone_size: NA; cdr3_length: 17; d_call: TRBD1; j_call: TRBJ1-4; v_call: TRBV13; cdr3_nt: TGTGCCAGCAGCTTCGGGGGACAGGGAAAGAGTAATGAAAAACTGTTTTTT; cdr3_aa: CASSFGGQGKSNEKLFF
clone_size: NA; cdr3_length: 13; d_call: NA; j_call: TRBJ2-7; v_call: TRBV7-9; cdr3_nt: TGTGCCAGCAGCTTAGGTGGCAAACACGAGCAGTACTTC; cdr3_aa: CASSLGGKHEQYF
clone_size: NA; cdr3_length: 13; d_call: TRBD1; j_call: TRBJ1-2; v_call: TRBV27; cdr3_nt: TGTGCCAGCAGCTTTTCGACAGGGGGGGGCTACACCTTC; cdr3_aa: CASSFSTGGGYTF
clone_size: NA; cdr3_length: 11; d_call: NA; j_call: TRBJ2-7; v_call: TRBV7-9; cdr3_nt: TGTGCCAGCAGCTTAGCGGCCGAGCAGTACTTC; cdr3_aa: CASSLAAEQYF
clone_size: NA; cdr3_length: 15; d_call: NA; j_call: TRBJ2-1; v_call: TRBV7-2; cdr3_nt: TGTGCCAGCAGCTTATTGCGGGGGCCCTACAATGAGCAGTTCTTC; cdr3_aa: CASSLLRGPYNEQFF
clone_size: once; cdr3_length: 15; d_call: NA; j_call: TRBJ2-3; v_call: TRBV14; cdr3_nt: TGTGCCAGCAGCCAGGGCGCCCCACACACAGATACGCAGTATTTT; cdr3_aa: CASSQGAPHTDTQYF
clone_size: NA; cdr3_length: 14; d_call: TRBD1; j_call: TRBJ2-5; v_call: TRBV7-8; cdr3_nt: TGTGCCAGCAGCCAGGGGACAGTCCAAGAGACCCAGTACTTC; cdr3_aa: CASSQGTVQETQYF
clone_size: NA; cdr3_length: 16; d_call: NA; j_call: TRBJ1-4; v_call: TRBV11-3; cdr3_nt: TGTGCCAGCAGCTTCGGCAAAGGGGCCGATAATGAAAAACTGTTTTTT; cdr3_aa: CASSFGKGADNEKLFF
clone_size: few; cdr3_length: 15; d_call: TRBD1; j_call: TRBJ1-1; v_call: TRBV19; cdr3_nt: TGTGCCAGTAGTACCCCGACAGGGACCAACACTGAAGCTTTCTTT; cdr3_aa: CASSTPTGTNTEAFF
clone_size: NA; cdr3_length: 15; d_call: NA; j_call: TRBJ2-7; v_call: TRBV5-6; cdr3_nt: TGTGCCAGCAGCTTGCCCGTTGGCGGTCGTGTCGAGCAGTACTTC; cdr3_aa: CASSLPVGGRVEQYF
clone_size: NA; cdr3_length: 14; d_call: TRBD2; j_call: TRBJ2-1; v_call: TRBV6-1; cdr3_nt: TGTGCCACCTCCGGGACTAGCGGGAAAAATGAGCAGTTCTTC; cdr3_aa: CATSGTSGKNEQFF
clone_size: NA; cdr3_length: 15; d_call: NA; j_call: TRBJ2-7; v_call: TRBV4-1; cdr3_nt: TGCGCCAGCAGCCTCAAGATGACTAGTTCCTACGAGCAGTACTTC; cdr3_aa: CASSLKMTSSYEQYF